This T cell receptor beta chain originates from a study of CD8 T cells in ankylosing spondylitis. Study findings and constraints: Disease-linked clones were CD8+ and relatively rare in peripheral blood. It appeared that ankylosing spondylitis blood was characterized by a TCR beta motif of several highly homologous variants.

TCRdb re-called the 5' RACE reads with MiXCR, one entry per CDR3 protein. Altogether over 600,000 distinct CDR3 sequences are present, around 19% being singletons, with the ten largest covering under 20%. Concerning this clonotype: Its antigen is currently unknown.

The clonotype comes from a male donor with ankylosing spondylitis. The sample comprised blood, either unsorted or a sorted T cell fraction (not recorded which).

Here the CDR3 DNA reads TGTGCCAGCAGCTTGGTTGGTCGGAACTACAATGAGCAGTTCTTC. This sequence encodes CASSLVGRNYNEQFF. The chain carries TRBV5-4 and TRBJ2-1, with no clear D. Deletions cut 0 bases from V and 3 bases from J, with 10 bases between. From germline, CDR1 is SGHNT and CDR2 YYREEE (reference sequence). CDR3 size: 15 residues.